This entry lists 13 T cell receptor beta chains sequenced from one sample in a study of PD-L1 blockade in urothelial cancer. Time point described: peripheral blood 6 weeks after treatment start. Data came from immunoSEQ multiplex PCR; TCRdb stores just in-frame clones and leaves some out. This table has some 75,000 clones, around 90% appearing once. This specimen was PBMCs, taken around atezolizumab (anti-PD-L1) treatment. The receptor set was obtained from a woman aged 80 or older with urothelial cancer.

The chain employs TRBV2 and TRBJ1-1; D remains ambiguous. The length of the CDR3 is 15 residues. Germline V gives CDR1 SNHLY, CDR2 FYNNEI. V was shortened by 2 bases and J by 3 bases, with 13 bases between the two germline ends. The CDR3 coding sequence is TGTGCCAGCAGTGAACGAGCAGCTAGATACACTGAAGCTTTCTTT. Translated, it gives CASSERAARYTEAFF.

The V and J genes are TRBV7-7 and TRBJ2-2; no reliable D call. From germline, CDR1 is SSHAT and CDR2 FNYEAQ (reference sequence). The CDR3 consists of 13 residues. Trimming left V 6 bases short and J 1 base short, with 6 bases between. In nucleotides, the CDR3 is TGTGCCAGCAGTGCTAAGAACACCGGGGAGCTGTTTTTT. Translating it yields CASSAKNTGELFF.

The chain employs TRBV5-1 and TRBJ2-2; 9 nucleotides align to TRBD1. CDR3 length: 16 residues. The ends lost 4 bases at V and 0 bases at J; junction bases unmatched: 4. Germline values: CDR1 SGHRS, CDR2 YFSETQ. The CDR3 bases are TGCGCCAGCAGCGCGGGACAGGGCCCGAACACCGGGGAGCTGTTTTTT. Translated, it gives CASSAGQGPNTGELFF.

CDR3 sequence reads: CASSLRGSNEKLFF. The CDR3 DNA is TGTGCCAGCAGCTTAAGGGGGTCTAATGAAAAACTGTTTTTT. The rearrangement uses TRBV5-4 and TRBJ1-4; possibly TRBD1 for D (6 bases). Deletions cut 2 bases from V and 3 bases from J, with 8 bases between. Germline CDR1 reads SGHNT; CDR2 reads YYREEE (reference sequence). There are 14 residues in the CDR3.

The J gene is TRBJ2-2, the V gene TRBV10-3, with 10 bases matching TRBD1. CDR1 is ENHRY and CDR2 is SYGVKD in the germline V gene. The CDR3 is 15 amino acids. J gave up 4 bases and V 8 bases, and 7 bases lay outside the gene matches. The CDR3 coding sequence is TGTGCCATCGTCTCGGGACAGGGGTCCACCGGGGAGCTGTTTTTT. This codes for CAIVSGQGSTGELFF.

The chain joins TRBV30 to TRBJ1-4; TRBD1 might be the D (5 bases). The germline gives CDR1 GTSNPN, CDR2 SVGIG (reference sequence). The V end was cut by 0 bases, the J end by 13 bases, with 9 bases between. The CDR3 has 11 amino acids. The CDR3 region has the DNA TGTGCCTGGAGTGTTGGACAACCACTGTTTTTT. It yields the protein CAWSVGQPLFF.

This chain uses TRBV4-1 with TRBJ2-1; 9 bases match TRBD2. Germline V lookup: CDR1 MGHRA, CDR2 YSYEKL. The CDR3 is made up of 16 amino acids. V lost 4 bases to trimming and J lost 6 bases; unmatched junction nucleotides: 10. This CDR3 is CASSPQGSGSPNEQFF. CDR3 sequence (DNA): TGCGCCAGCAGCCCGCAAGGTAGCGGGAGCCCCAATGAGCAGTTCTTC.

V gene TRBV9 combines with J gene TRBJ2-1, with TRBD2 identical over 13 bases. Per the germline V gene, CDR1 is SGDLS and CDR2 is YYNGEE. The J segment lost 8 bases and the V segment lost 4 bases, leaving 6 bases of the junction unmatched. The CDR3 is 15 residues long. The CDR3 is CASSLRTSGSDEQFF. The CDR3 nucleotides read TGTGCCAGCAGCCTACGGACTAGCGGGAGCGATGAGCAGTTCTTC.

The rearrangement links TRBV9 to TRBJ2-1, with 8 bases aligning to TRBD1. V dropped 6 bases and J dropped 15; count of bases not matched to a gene: 8. The CDR3 has 11 amino acids. Looked up from germline, CDR1 is SGDLS and CDR2 is YYNGEE. CDR3 residues: CASNLGQEWFF. DNA for the CDR3: TGTGCCAGCAACCTGGGACAGGAATGGTTCTTC.

The J gene is TRBJ2-7, the V gene TRBV30, with 7 bases fitting TRBD1. This CDR3 has 14 residues. J gave up 2 bases and V 3 bases, and 7 bases lay outside the gene matches. CDR1 is GTSNPN and CDR2 is SVGIG in the germline V gene (reference sequence). The CDR3 is CAWRSGTVTYEQYF. For the CDR3, the DNA is TGTGCCTGGAGGTCCGGGACAGTAACCTACGAGCAGTACTTC. Based on the CDR3 plus reference TRBV30 and TRBJ2-7, the full variable domain is SQTIHQWPATLVQPVGSPLSLECTVEGTSNPNLYWYRQAAGRGLQLLFYSVGIGQISSEVPQNLSASRPQDRQFILSSKKLLLSDSGFYLCAWRSGTVTYEQYFGPGTRLTVT.

The chain links TRBV4-1 to TRBJ2-7; 11 nucleotides align to TRBD1. The CDR3 covers 16 residues. The germline V gene encodes CDR1 MGHRA and CDR2 YSYEKL. V lost 0 bases and J lost 8; bases outside the gene matches: 9. The CDR3 sequence: CASSQDSPGQGDKQYF. The CDR3 DNA reads as TGCGCCAGCAGCCAAGATTCACCGGGACAGGGGGATAAGCAGTACTTC.

The rearrangement joins TRBV28 to TRBJ1-3; D unresolved. The CDR3 loop spans 16 amino acids. V was pared by 10 bases and J by 0 bases, with 19 bases between. CDR1 and CDR2 from the germline V gene are MDHEN and SYDVKM. Here the CDR3 reads CATSSAGEISGNTIYF. Written as DNA, the CDR3 is TGTGCCACCTCTTCGGCAGGCGAAATCTCTGGAAACACCATATATTTT.

The rearrangement uses TRBV5-1 and TRBJ2-1; D might be TRBD2 (6 bases). CDR3 length: 15 amino acids. Per the germline V gene, CDR1 is SGHRS and CDR2 is YFSETQ. The V end was cut by 4 bases, the J end by 2 bases, with 13 bases between. The CDR3 coding sequence is TGCGCCAGCAGCCTCGGGAGTAGCCCCTACAATGAGCAGTTCTTC. It is translated as CASSLGSSPYNEQFF.